This record covers a single TCR beta chain. The data are from a study of blood T cell repertoires in COVID-19. Study details: The origin of the acute and convalescent COVID-19 samples was the United States, Italy and Spain. The cDNA or gDNA used as material had been derived from T cells, B-cell-depleted T cells, or PBMCs.

Germline CDR1 is PRHDT and CDR2 is FYEKMQ (reference sequence). Trimming removed 8 bases from V and 7 bases from J; junction bases left unmatched: 7. CDR3 size: 12 residues. Participants, about 18 to 90 years old, spanned fewer than 25 US areas. Which cohort a participant joined came from the clinical history participants gave. Only in-frame clones appear in the TCRdb table, and some are missing; sequencing was by immunoSEQ multiplex PCR. Of 150,000 or so clones in the sample, 81% were seen once. The genes are TRBV13 and TRBJ1-2; 7 bases are shared with TRBD1. The sequence derives from a woman in her forties with acute COVID-19. The material sequenced was PBMCs or T cells enriched from blood (not recorded which). CDR3 loop: CASEGRGSGYTF. CDR3 nucleotide sequence: TGTGCCAGCGAGGGCAGGGGGTCTGGCTACACCTTC.